The clone carrying this T cell receptor (beta chain) is a singleton in its sample. No antigen is known for it. This sample stems from a study of cytomegalovirus exposure and HLA in healthy donors. Study-level points and caveats: Previously analyzed data showed that most TCR beta V segments were productive at a frequency of about 87% or about 30%. Analyzed later, association rates of TCRs varied across HLA loci, with DRB1 most and HLA-C fewest. Per a later analysis, HLA-associated TCR beta chains showed more clonal expansion than other, equally common TCR beta chains.

Germline loops: CDR1 MGHRA, CDR2 YSYEKL. The V segment lost 7 bases and the J segment 1 base; nucleotides outside the gene matches: 4. There are 15 residues in the CDR3. Use of 60 Vbeta and 13 Jbeta primers characterized the PCR. Sequencing used immunoSEQ multiplex PCR; TCRdb keeps in-frame clones, though not all of them. This table has some 50,000 clones, 72% appearing once. The sequenced material came from PBMCs. This clonotype was sampled from a woman aged 45-59 years in good health and CMV-seropositive. V is TRBV4-1 and J is TRBJ2-3; 11 bases match TRBD2. The CDR3 loop reads CASNSGRGGTDTQYF. The CDR3 DNA reads as TGCGCCAGCAATAGCGGGAGGGGAGGCACAGATACGCAGTATTTT.